A single sample is the source of the 20 T cell receptor beta chains below, sequenced in a study of T cells expressing NK-cell markers. Reanalyzing the 5' RACE reads, TCRdb keeps one entry per CDR3 protein, without DNA. This sample's clone table lists approximately 150,000 distinct CDR3 sequences. The sequenced sample was blood T cells: a sorted CD56 or NKG2C T cell subset, CD4+ or CD8+ T cells, or bulk PBMC T cells (not recorded which). Receptor source: a woman aged 18 to 75 in good health.

The V gene is TRBV10-3, the J gene TRBJ2-3; the TCRdb call, TRBD1, lacks DNA for checking. The CDR3 covers 14 residues. Germline V gene sequence: CDR1 ENHRY, CDR2 SYGVKD. CDR3 protein: CAIRVGTGVDTQYF.

J is TRBJ2-1 and V is TRBV5-1; TCRdb's D gene call, TRBD1, goes unchecked for lack of DNA. The CDR3 contains 14 residues. The germline V gene has CDR1 SGHRS and CDR2 YFSETQ. CDR3: CASTRDSSYNEQFF.

The CDR3 sequence is CASSLMDTTYEQYF. The chain couples TRBV5-1 to TRBJ2-7; TCRdb's assignment of TRBD1 cannot be checked, as there is no DNA. Germline V lookup: CDR1 SGHRS, CDR2 YFSETQ. The CDR3 totals 14 residues.

The CDR3 here is CASSESERGAAFF. The J gene is TRBJ1-1, the V gene TRBV25-1. CDR3 length equals 13 residues. Per germline, CDR1 MGHDK and CDR2 SYGVNS.

CDR3 protein: CASSTTPPQHF. The chain carries TRBV6-6 and TRBJ1-5. The CDR3 runs 11 residues. Per germline, CDR1 MNHNY and CDR2 SVGAGI (reference sequence).

V and J are TRBV20-1 and TRBJ2-1. Germline-derived CDR1 and CDR2 are DFQATT and SNEGSKA (reference sequence). The CDR3 loop spans 12 amino acids. The CDR3 is CSAPSRGDEQFF.

The gene calls are TRBV10-3 and TRBJ2-2. Germline CDR1 reads ENHRY; CDR2 reads SYGVKD. This CDR3 region has 14 residues. The CDR3 is CAIQGGKSTGELFF.

The chain uses TRBV12-3 or TRBV12-4 and TRBJ2-7; the D call of TRBD1 rests on TCRdb alone, since no DNA is present to check it. The CDR3 contains 15 residues. CDR3 protein: CASSLYRDITYEQYF.

V usage is TRBV5-1 and J usage is TRBJ1-4; with no DNA, the TCRdb D assignment of TRBD1 cannot be verified. From germline, CDR1 is SGHRS and CDR2 YFSETQ. The CDR3 totals 14 residues. The CDR3 sequence is CASSFQTGSEKLFF.

The J gene is TRBJ2-1, the V gene TRBV29-1. The CDR3 extends over 12 amino acids. Germline V gene lookup returns CDR1 SQVTM and CDR2 ANQGSEA. The CDR3: CSVETHQNEQFF.

The chain employs TRBV5-1 and TRBJ2-1; no DNA is available, so the TRBD2 call from TCRdb remains unchecked. CDR3 length: 17 residues. CDR1 is SGHRS, CDR2 YFSETQ, per germline. The CDR3 spells CASSFGLAGNAYNEQFF.

V gene TRBV20-1 combines with J gene TRBJ2-2; TCRdb calls TRBD2, which cannot be checked without DNA. Germline CDR1 and CDR2: DFQATT and SNEGSKA (reference sequence). This CDR3 is built from 15 residues. CDR3: CSANAGTMNTGELFF.

The CDR3 reads CASSFEGTSGPGTQYF. This chain links TRBV12-3 or TRBV12-4 with TRBJ2-5; the D call from TCRdb, TRBD2, cannot be confirmed without DNA. CDR3 length: 16 amino acids.

The chain couples TRBV4-1 to TRBJ2-3; TCRdb lists TRBD2, though no DNA is available to test this call. Per germline, CDR1 MGHRA and CDR2 YSYEKL. The CDR3 contains 14 residues. Here the CDR3 reads CASSQDGTSYTQYF.

J is TRBJ2-1 and V is TRBV7-2; the TRBD1 assignment by TCRdb is unverifiable without DNA. Per germline, CDR1 SGHTA and CDR2 FQGNSA. This CDR3 has 15 residues. The CDR3 loop is CASSVSGGAYNEQFF. The full variable domain, in which reference TRBV7-2 and TRBJ2-1 provide the parts outside the CDR3, is GAGVSQSPSNKVTEKGKDVELRCDPISGHTALYWYRQSLGQGLEFLIYFQGNSAPDKSGLPSDRFSAERTGGSVSTLTIQRTQQEDSAVYLCASSVSGGAYNEQFFGPGTRLTVL.

The rearrangement joins TRBV2 to TRBJ1-1; the TCRdb call, TRBD1, lacks DNA for checking. The CDR3 has 13 residues. The germline V gene has CDR1 SNHLY and CDR2 FYNNEI. The CDR3 loop is CASELGVYTEAFF.

The chain combines TRBV5-6 with TRBJ2-7; the D call from TCRdb, TRBD2, cannot be confirmed without DNA. Germline loops: CDR1 SGHDT, CDR2 YYEEEE. The CDR3 is 16 residues long. The CDR3 here is CASSALRAGGSYEQYF.

This chain uses TRBV29-1 with TRBJ2-3; checking the TCRdb D call of TRBD2 is not possible without DNA. The CDR3 extends over 13 amino acids. The V gene's germline CDR1 is SQVTM and CDR2 ANQGSEA. The CDR3 spells CSETSGSYSTQYF.

The chain has TRBV7-3 and TRBJ2-3; TCRdb's assignment of TRBD2 cannot be checked, as there is no DNA. Germline CDR1 SGHTA, CDR2 FQGTGA. The CDR3 covers 16 residues. The CDR3 spells CASSSGGTSGSDTQYF.

V and J are TRBV4-2 and TRBJ2-1; TCRdb returns TRBD2, unconfirmable since there is no DNA. This CDR3 is 18 amino acids long. The V gene's germline CDR1 is LGHNA and CDR2 YNFKEQ. The CDR3 spells CASSQGRSTSGGANEQFF.